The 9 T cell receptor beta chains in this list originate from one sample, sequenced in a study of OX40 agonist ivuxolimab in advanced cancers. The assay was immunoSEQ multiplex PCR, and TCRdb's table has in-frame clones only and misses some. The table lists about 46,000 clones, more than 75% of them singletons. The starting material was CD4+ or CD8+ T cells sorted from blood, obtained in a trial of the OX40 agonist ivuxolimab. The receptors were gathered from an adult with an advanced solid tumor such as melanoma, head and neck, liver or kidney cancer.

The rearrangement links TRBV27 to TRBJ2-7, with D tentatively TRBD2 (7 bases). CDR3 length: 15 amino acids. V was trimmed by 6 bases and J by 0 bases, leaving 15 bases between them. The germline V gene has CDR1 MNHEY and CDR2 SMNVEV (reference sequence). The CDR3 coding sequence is TGTGCCAGCAGCCCGAGGGGGGGAACCTCCTACGAGCAGTACTTC. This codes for CASSPRGGTSYEQYF.

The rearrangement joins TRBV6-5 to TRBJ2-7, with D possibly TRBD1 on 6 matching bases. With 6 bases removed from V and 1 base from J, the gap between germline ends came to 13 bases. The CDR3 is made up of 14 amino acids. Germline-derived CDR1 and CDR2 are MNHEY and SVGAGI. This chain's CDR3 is CASRYRVGSYEQYF. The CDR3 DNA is TGTGCCAGCAGGTACAGGGTCGGATCCTACGAGCAGTACTTC.

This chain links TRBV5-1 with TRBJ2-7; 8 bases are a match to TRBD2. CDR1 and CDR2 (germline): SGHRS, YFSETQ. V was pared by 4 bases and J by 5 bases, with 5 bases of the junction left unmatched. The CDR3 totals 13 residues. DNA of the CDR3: TGCGCCAGCAGCCAAGGACTAGCAGACGAGCAGTACTTC. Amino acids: CASSQGLADEQYF.

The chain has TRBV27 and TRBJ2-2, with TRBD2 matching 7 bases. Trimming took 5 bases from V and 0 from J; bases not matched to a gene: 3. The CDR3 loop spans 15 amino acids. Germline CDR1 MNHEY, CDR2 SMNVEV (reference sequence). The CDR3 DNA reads TGTGCCAGCAGTGTAACTAGCGCGAACACCGGGGAGCTGTTTTTT. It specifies CASSVTSANTGELFF.

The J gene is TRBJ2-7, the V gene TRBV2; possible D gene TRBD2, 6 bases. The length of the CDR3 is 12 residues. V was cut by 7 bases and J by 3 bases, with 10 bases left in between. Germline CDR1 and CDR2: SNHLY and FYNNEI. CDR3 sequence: CASTGRYYEQYF. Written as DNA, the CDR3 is TGTGCCAGCACCGGGAGATACTACGAGCAGTACTTC.

The CDR3 loop is CASSYRDDTYNEQFF. CDR3 DNA: TGTGCCAGCAGTTACCGGGACGACACCTACAATGAGCAGTTCTTC. The chain links TRBV6-6 to TRBJ2-1, with D perhaps given as TRBD1 or TRBD2 (5 bases each). Per the germline V gene, CDR1 is MNHNY and CDR2 is SVGAGI (reference sequence). V lost 2 bases and J lost 2, with 10 bases in between. This CDR3 has 15 amino acids.

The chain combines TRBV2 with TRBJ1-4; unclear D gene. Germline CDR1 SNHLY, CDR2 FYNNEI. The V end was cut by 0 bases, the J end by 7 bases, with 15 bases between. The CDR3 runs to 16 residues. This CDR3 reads CASSEAVTAPSEKLFF. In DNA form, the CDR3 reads TGTGCCAGCAGTGAAGCCGTTACAGCCCCCAGTGAAAAACTGTTTTTT. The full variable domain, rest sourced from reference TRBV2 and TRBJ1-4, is EPEVTQTPSHQVTQMGQEVILRCVPISNHLYFYWYRQILGQKVEFLVSFYNNEISEKSEIFDDQFSVERPDGSNFTLKIRSTKLEDSAMYFCASSEAVTAPSEKLFFGSGTQLSVL.

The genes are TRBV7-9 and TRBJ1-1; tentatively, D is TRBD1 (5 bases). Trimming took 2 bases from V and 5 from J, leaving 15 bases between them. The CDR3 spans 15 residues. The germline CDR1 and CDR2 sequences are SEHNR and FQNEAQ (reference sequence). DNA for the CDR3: TGTGCCAGCAGCTTAAGAGTCGGGGGGATTACTGAAGCTTTCTTT. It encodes CASSLRVGGITEAFF.

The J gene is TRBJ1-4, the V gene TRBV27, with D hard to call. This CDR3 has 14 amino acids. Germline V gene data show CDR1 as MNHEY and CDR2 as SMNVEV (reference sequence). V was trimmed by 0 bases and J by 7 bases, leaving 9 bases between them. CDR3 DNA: TGTGCCAGCAGTTTATCGGGCCGCGCTGAAAAACTGTTTTTT. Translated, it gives CASSLSGRAEKLFF.